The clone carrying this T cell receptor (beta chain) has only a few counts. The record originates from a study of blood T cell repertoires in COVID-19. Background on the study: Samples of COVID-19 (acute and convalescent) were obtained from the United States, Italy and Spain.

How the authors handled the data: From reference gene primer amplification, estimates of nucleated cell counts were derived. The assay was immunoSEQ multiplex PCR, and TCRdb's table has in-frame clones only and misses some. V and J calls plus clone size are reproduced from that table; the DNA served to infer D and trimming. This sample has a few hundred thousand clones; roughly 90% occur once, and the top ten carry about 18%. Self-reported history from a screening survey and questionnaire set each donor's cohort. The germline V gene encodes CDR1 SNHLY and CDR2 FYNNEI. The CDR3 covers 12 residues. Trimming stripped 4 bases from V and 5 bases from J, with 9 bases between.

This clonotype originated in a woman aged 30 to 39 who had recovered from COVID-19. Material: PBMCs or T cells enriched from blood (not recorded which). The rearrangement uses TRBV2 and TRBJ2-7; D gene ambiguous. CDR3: CASSVSVDEQYF. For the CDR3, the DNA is TGTGCCAGCAGTGTGTCGGTCGACGAGCAGTACTTC.